What follows are 22 T cell receptor beta chains derived from one specimen sequenced in a study of metastatic and nonmetastatic thyroid tumors. With MiXCR, TCRdb reprocessed the PCR reads. Of 3,500 to 5,000 clones listed, about 20% are singletons. All patients were treatment-naive before thyroid surgery. The sequenced sample consisted of tumor tissue. The source of these receptors is a male donor with papillary thyroid cancer or a benign thyroid nodule (not recorded which). Some clones in this sample may be carry-over from other donors' samples.

This clone has a handful of counts. The rearrangement uses TRBV28 and TRBJ2-3; a possible D gene is TRBD1 (6 bases). CDR3 length equals 15 residues. The germline V and J ends were trimmed by 5 bases and 2 bases, with 14 bases remaining between them. Germline V gene data show CDR1 as MDHEN and CDR2 as SYDVKM. The CDR3 loop reads CASSPHRESTDTQYF. The CDR3, as DNA: TGTGCCAGCAGTCCCCACAGGGAGTCCACAGATACGCAGTATTTT.

The V call is TRBV6-1, the J call TRBJ2-7; perhaps D is TRBD1 or TRBD2 (6 bases each). This CDR3 comprises 15 residues. Trimming cost V 5 bases and J 0 bases, with 14 bases left between them. CDR1 and CDR2 from the germline V gene are MNHNS and SASEGT. CDR3 protein: CASSLRGALSYEQYF. The CDR3 region has the DNA TGTGCCAGCAGTTTGAGGGGGGCCCTCTCCTACGAGCAGTACTTC.

J is TRBJ1-1 and V is TRBV20-1; TRBD1 is a possible D gene (6 bases). CDR1 and CDR2 from the germline V gene are DFQATT and SNEGSKA (reference sequence). The CDR3 has 13 amino acids. Trimming took 6 bases from V and 5 from J, leaving 16 bases between them. CDR3 residues: CSADQGIGTEAFF. CDR3 in DNA: TGCAGTGCAGACCAGGGGATTGGGACTGAAGCTTTCTTT.

This clone appeared a few times. This sequence joins TRBV27 and TRBJ2-1, with TRBD2 matching over 10 bases. V was clipped by 6 bases and J by 2 bases; unmatched bases: 7. The CDR3 has 16 amino acids. CDR1 is MNHEY, CDR2 SMNVEV, per germline (reference sequence). CDR3 in amino acids: CASRTAGLATYNEQFF. In DNA form, the CDR3 reads TGTGCCAGCAGGACCGCGGGACTAGCGACCTACAATGAGCAGTTCTTC.

This clone was recorded many times. This rearrangement joins TRBV7-9 to TRBJ1-1; D not resolved. CDR1 is SEHNR and CDR2 is FQNEAQ in the germline V gene (reference sequence). V lost 5 bases, J lost 0 bases, and 16 bases lay in between. The CDR3 is 16 amino acids. The CDR3 DNA reads as TGTGCCAGCAGCCCCCAATGGGCCCCAATGAACACTGAAGCTTTCTTT. Translated: CASSPQWAPMNTEAFF.

The chain carries TRBV3-1 and TRBJ1-2; 7 bases line up with TRBD1. CDR3 length: 14 amino acids. Germline CDR1 and CDR2: LGHDT and YNNKEL (reference sequence). The J segment lost 4 bases and the V segment lost 4 bases, leaving 6 bases of the junction unmatched. The CDR3 DNA follows: TGTGCCAGCAGCCCCCGACAGGGTTCCTATGGCTACACCTTC. The encoded protein is CASSPRQGSYGYTF.

This chain uses TRBV20-1 with TRBJ2-7, with 8 bases matching TRBD2. The J segment lost 6 bases and the V segment lost 6 bases, leaving 13 bases of the junction unmatched. This CDR3 is built from 14 residues. In germline, CDR1 is DFQATT, CDR2 SNEGSKA (reference sequence). CDR3 loop: CSAPLSAGGPEQYF. The CDR3 DNA reads as TGCAGTGCCCCGCTTTCGGCGGGAGGCCCCGAGCAGTACTTC.

This clone is medium-sized. The rearrangement joins TRBV5-1 to TRBJ2-7; D could derive from TRBD1 or TRBD2 (7 bases each). Per the germline V gene, CDR1 is SGHRS and CDR2 is YFSETQ. Trimming took off 4 bases at V and 9 bases at J, with 17 bases between the two ends. This CDR3 has 13 residues. The CDR3 bases are TGCGCCAGCAGCGGGGGGGGACAGACGTGGCAGTACTTC. Translating gives CASSGGGQTWQYF.

Ten or more counts support this clone. The chain is built from TRBV20-1 and TRBJ1-1, with a weak D call TRBD1 (5 bases). The ends were cut back, 2 bases at V and 2 bases at J, with 12 bases in the middle. This CDR3 region has 14 residues. Germline V CDR1 and CDR2: DFQATT, SNEGSKA (reference sequence). This CDR3 is CSARTGGYNTEAFF. CDR3 DNA: TGCAGTGCTAGAACCGGGGGGTACAACACTGAAGCTTTCTTT.

J is TRBJ2-7 and V is TRBV27; D is ambiguous. CDR1 and CDR2 from the germline V gene are MNHEY and SMNVEV (reference sequence). This CDR3 has 16 residues. Trimming removed 0 bases at V and 6 bases at J, with 18 bases between. Here the CDR3 reads CASSLSVSAGFGEQYF. The DNA of the CDR3 is TGTGCCAGCAGTTTATCGGTTTCGGCCGGTTTCGGCGAGCAGTACTTC.

This clone was picked up a small number of times. The chain uses TRBV6-2 or TRBV6-3 and TRBJ1-6; no clear D. Germline loops: CDR1 MNHEY, CDR2 SVGEGT. The length of the CDR3 is 15 residues. Between the trimmed V and J ends, which lost 2 bases and 9 bases, there was a span of 14 bases. CDR3 sequence (DNA): TGTGCCAGCAGTTACGGTGCAGCTTTAGGTTCACCCCTCCACTTT. Its protein is CASSYGAALGSPLHF.

This chain joins TRBV11-2 and TRBJ1-4; maybe TRBD1 (5 bases). This CDR3 has 16 amino acids. Germline lookup yields CDR1 SGHAT and CDR2 FQNNGV. Trimming removed 1 base at V and 5 bases at J, with 14 bases between. CDR3 loop: CASSLAVSRVNEKLFF. The CDR3 DNA is TGTGCCAGCAGCTTAGCGGTTAGCAGGGTGAATGAAAAACTGTTTTTT.

The rearrangement joins TRBV24-1 to TRBJ2-1; tentative D call: TRBD1 (6 bases). The germline gives CDR1 KGHDR, CDR2 SFDVKD. This CDR3 region has 15 residues. V was pared by 4 bases and J by 5 bases, with 14 bases between. The CDR3 DNA reads TGTGCCACCAGTGAATCCACAGGGCTGGACAATGAGCAGTTCTTC. Protein sequence: CATSESTGLDNEQFF.

This clone was detected a few times. The chain has TRBV24-1 and TRBJ2-3; D might be TRBD2 (7 bases). The CDR3 is 14 residues long. Trimming left V 9 bases short and J 0 bases short, with 12 bases between. Germline V CDR1 and CDR2: KGHDR, SFDVKD. CDR3 nucleotides: TGTGCCACCGAGAGGGGGGGGAGCACAGATACGCAGTATTTT. Its protein is CATERGGSTDTQYF.

The chain recombines TRBV6-1 with TRBJ1-2; 7 positions match TRBD1. The CDR3 is 15 amino acids. Germline loops: CDR1 MNHNS, CDR2 SASEGT. Here the CDR3 reads CEGRRDSPASYGYTF. CDR3 coding DNA: TGTGAAGGCAGGAGGGACAGCCCCGCGAGCTATGGCTACACCTTC.

This sequence joins TRBV6-1 and TRBJ2-3; a possible D gene is TRBD2 (6 bases). CDR1 and CDR2 from the germline V gene are MNHNS and SASEGT. The CDR3 runs 14 residues. The V gene lost 5 bases and the J gene lost 1 base, with 10 bases spanning the gap. The CDR3 sequence: CASSRASGTDTQYF. DNA of the CDR3: TGTGCCAGCAGTAGGGCTAGCGGCACAGATACGCAGTATTTT.

This clone is deemed medium-sized. The V call is TRBV14, the J call TRBJ1-2; 8 bases fit TRBD1. Unmatched junction bases numbered 3, after V lost 4 bases and J lost 5 bases. The CDR3 loop spans 13 amino acids. Germline V gives CDR1 SGHDN, CDR2 FVKESK. CDR3 in DNA: TGTGCCAGCAGCCCCGGACAGGGTTATGGCTACACCTTC. Encoded protein: CASSPGQGYGYTF.

The chain combines TRBV2 with TRBJ2-2; the D gene is possibly TRBD2 (6 bases). Germline V gives CDR1 SNHLY, CDR2 FYNNEI. CDR3 size: 15 residues. CDR3 region: CWASSEVGGIGELFF. CDR3 coding DNA: TGTTGGGCCAGCAGTGAAGTTGGAGGGATCGGGGAGCTGTTTTTT.

In its sample, this clone ranks as medium-sized. This chain links TRBV12-3 or TRBV12-4 with TRBJ1-1; D not resolved. V was shortened by 6 bases and J by 1 base, with 15 bases between the two germline ends. The CDR3 runs 15 residues. CDR3 sequence (DNA): TGTGCCAGCAGATATCAGTGGGCCCAGAACACTGAAGCTTTCTTT. This encodes CASRYQWAQNTEAFF.

This clone was seen repeatedly, ten times or more. The chain is built from TRBV30 and TRBJ2-2; 8 bases are a match to TRBD1. The V gene end was trimmed by 0 bases and the J gene end by 9 bases; junction bases not matched to a gene: 9. In germline, CDR1 is GTSNPN, CDR2 SVGIG (reference sequence). The CDR3 extends over 15 amino acids. The CDR3 DNA reads as TGTGCCTGGAGTGTACCCGGGACAGGAGTTTGGGAGCTGTTTTTT. Protein: CAWSVPGTGVWELFF.

This clone rates as medium-sized. V and J are TRBV7-9 and TRBJ2-7, with TRBD2 matching over 7 bases. V shed 2 bases and J 3 bases; nucleotides not matched to a gene: 4. The CDR3 runs to 14 residues. Germline CDR1 reads SEHNR; CDR2 reads FQNEAQ (reference sequence). CDR3 residues: CASSLTPGGYEQYF. The CDR3 DNA follows: TGTGCCAGCAGCTTAACCCCGGGAGGCTACGAGCAGTACTTC.

This chain joins TRBV6-4 and TRBJ2-1; 11 bases map to TRBD2. Germline V gene data show CDR1 as MRHNA and CDR2 as SNTAGT. The length of the CDR3 is 14 residues. J lost 6 bases, V lost 4 bases, and 2 bases had no gene match. This chain's CDR3 is CASSGLAGTNEQFF. The CDR3 bases are TGTGCCAGCAGTGGACTAGCGGGAACCAATGAGCAGTTCTTC.